This T cell receptor beta chain was captured by sequencing in a study of blood T cell repertoires in COVID-19 (dated by TCRdb to between 2020 and 2021). Context from the whole study: Samples from collaborators originated in the United States, Italy and Spain and spanned both the acute and convalescent phases of COVID-19. The prospective study material was composed of cDNA or gDNA derived from T cells, B-cell-depleted T cells, or PBMCs. Subjects who had been exposed to COVID-19, were actively infected with it, or had recovered from it provided the deeply sampled blood TCRbeta repertoires that made up the dataset. A freely available public database, intended as a resource for researchers studying the immune response to SARS-CoV-2, is where the repertoires were released. Samples came from the ongoing ImmuneRACE study (first 160 participants) plus 1,254 subjects from 6 global collaborators. A de-identified subject ID, COVID-19 status, age in years and sex were almost always included in the sample metadata. Where available, HLA class I and class II types were obtained from metadata supplied by the sample provider rather than from assay-based typing.

In the prospective study, participants were about 18 to 95 years old, resided in 25 or so geographic areas of the United States, and were enrolled through a virtual design. In the prospective study, participants were assigned to cohorts based on the clinical history participants reported in a screening survey and a study questionnaire. Recovered participants in ImmuneRACE Cohort 3 were defined as having two consecutive negative NP/OP PCR tests, clearance from a healthcare professional, or resolution of symptoms. In the prospective study, whole blood, serum and a nasopharyngeal or oropharyngeal swab were collected from each participant by mobile phlebotomists. Over a roughly 2-month period, participants in the prospective study had the option of providing additional blood draws and questionnaires. Blood samples from the prospective study were shipped frozen or at room temperature prior to DNA extraction.

A remark on this clone: The target of this receptor is not known. Base qualities are not recorded, but no much larger clone differs from it by a single base.

Beyond this particular receptor, the publication reports: The amount of clinical and demographic metadata varied by source and participant and was provided uncurated.

TCRbeta CDR3 regions were amplified from genomic DNA using the immunoSEQ Assay, a bias-controlled multiplex PCR. Processing in the source paper ran as follows. Within the assay, amplification of reference gene primers was used to estimate how many nucleated cells each sample contained. To quantify the absolute abundance of each unique TCRbeta CDR3 rearrangement, sequence reads were collapsed and filtered. For each sample, productive Simpson clonality was calculated as the square root of Simpson's diversity index over productive rearrangements. As stored in TCRdb, this immuneACCESS dataset retains in-frame rearrangements with V and J assigned. A fraction of the clones does not appear; measured against another copy, unresolved V genes explain less than half of the discrepancy, and the remainder lacks a known reason. Clone size and the V and J calls come from that table; the DNA yielded D and trimming. In all, the sample holds approximately 440,000 clones, and 90% of those were seen once. The top ten hold about 0.63% of the sample.

The CDR3 starts with the cysteine, ends with the phenylalanine, and has 15 residues. CDR3 DNA only is kept here, 45 bases in frame from base 1. From V the trimming removes 4 bases and from J it removes 6 bases, while the gene matches leave 8 bases of the junction unaccounted for. According to the germline V gene (reference sequence), CDR1 reads SGHNT and CDR2 reads YYREEE. The V and J segments used are TRBV5-4 and TRBJ2-1; TRBD2 fits 9 bases in the junction. This TCR was recovered from a man aged 18 to 30 who had recovered from COVID-19. The specimen was PBMCs or T cells enriched from blood (not recorded which). CDR3 protein: CASSPSGRSANEQFF. The nucleotide sequence is TGTGCCAGCAGCCCGAGCGGGAGGTCCGCCAATGAGCAGTTCTTC. The entire variable domain, with the stretches around the CDR3 drawn from the reference TRBV5-4 and TRBJ2-1 proteins, is ETGVTQSPTHLIKTRGQQVTLRCSSQSGHNTVSWYQQALGQGPQFIFQYYREEENGRGNFPPRFSGLQFPNYSSELNVNALELDDSALYLCASSPSGRSANEQFFGPGTRLTVL.